These 18 T cell receptor beta chains originate from one sample sequenced in a study of prognosis after radiotherapy for stage I lung cancer. Genomic DNA served as the source from which two-round multiplex PCR generated TCR beta CDR3 amplicons. Primers were specific to each TRBV and TRBJ gene in first-round PCR. TCRdb re-analysed the multiplex PCR reads in MiXCR, keeping a single row per CDR3 protein. The sample shows approximately 41,000 distinct CDR3 sequences, roughly a quarter of them seen only once. The sequenced sample was PBMCs, obtained before or after stereotactic body radiation therapy (not recorded which). Every receptor here comes from a donor of 50 years or more with non-small cell lung cancer.

Comments on this clonotype: Given a far larger clone just one base away, this is likely a sequencing read error. The chain has TRBV6-2 or TRBV6-3 and TRBJ2-3; unclear D gene. CDR1 and CDR2 from the germline V gene are MNHEY and SVGEGT. This CDR3 contains 11 residues. The CDR3 coding sequence is TGTGCCAGTTCCGAGGCAGATACGCAGTGTTTT. This sequence encodes CASSEADTQCF.

This chain connects TRBV18 to TRBJ2-1; 10 nucleotides match TRBD2. The CDR3 covers 16 residues. Germline values: CDR1 KGHSH, CDR2 LQKENI. V trimming: 6 bases; J trimming: 6 bases; junction bases outside the gene matches: 11. CDR3 DNA: TGTGCCAGCTCGGGGACTAGCGAGAATTTGGGCAATGAGCAGTTCTTC. Protein product: CASSGTSENLGNEQFF.

This clonotype was picked up many times. CDR3: CASSGGQGIGEKLFF. The CDR3 coding sequence is TGCGCCAGCAGCGGAGGACAGGGTATCGGTGAAAAACTGTTTTTT. The chain links TRBV5-1 to TRBJ1-4, with TRBD1 matching 8 bases. The junction had 9 bases not matched to a gene; V was cut back by 4 bases and J by 7 bases. This CDR3 spans 15 amino acids. Looked up from germline, CDR1 is SGHRS and CDR2 is YFSETQ.

This clonotype was recorded at least ten times. V is TRBV20-1 and J is TRBJ2-1, with 10 bases aligning to TRBD2. The junction had 8 bases not matched to a gene; V was cut back by 6 bases and J by 0 bases. CDR1 and CDR2 (germline): DFQATT, SNEGSKA (reference sequence). The CDR3 has 16 amino acids. The chain's CDR3 is CSAPPGLANSYNEQFF. Written as DNA, the CDR3 is TGCAGTGCACCGCCGGGACTAGCGAACTCCTACAATGAGCAGTTCTTC.

In this sample, this clonotype turned up many times. DNA for the CDR3: TGTGCCACCCACAGGCAGGGGGCGGATGAAGCTTTCTTT. As protein: CATHRQGADEAFF. The genes are TRBV19 and TRBJ1-1; 8 bases map to TRBD1. CDR1 is LNHDA and CDR2 is SQIVND in the germline V gene (reference sequence). This CDR3 is built from 13 residues. Unmatched junction bases numbered 11, after V lost 10 bases and J lost 7 bases.

The table lists this clonotype with many counts. The CDR3 reads CASSMGQPVYGYTF. In nucleotides, the CDR3 is TGCGCCAGCAGCATGGGACAGCCAGTCTATGGCTACACCTTC. The chain links TRBV5-1 to TRBJ1-2; 7 positions agree with TRBD1. Per germline, CDR1 SGHRS and CDR2 YFSETQ. The junction had 7 bases not matched to a gene; V was cut back by 4 bases and J by 4 bases. CDR3 length equals 14 residues.

This clonotype was seen ten or more times. The gene calls are TRBV30 and TRBJ2-7; D is perhaps TRBD1 (6 bases). V gave up 5 bases and J gave up 7 bases, with 15 bases separating them. CDR1 is GTSNPN, CDR2 SVGIG, per germline (reference sequence). This CDR3 is built from 12 residues. The CDR3 sequence: CAWRLQGAEQYF. Written as DNA, the CDR3 is TGTGCCTGGCGATTACAGGGAGCAGAGCAGTACTTC.

Worth noting for this clonotype: Only one base separates this from a far larger clonotype, so it likely reflects a read error. The chain links TRBV6-2 or TRBV6-3 to TRBJ2-2; D is unclear. This CDR3 comprises 13 residues. Germline V lookup: CDR1 MNHEY, CDR2 SVGEGT. The CDR3 spells CVSSEIRTGELFF. In DNA form, the CDR3 reads TGTGTCAGCAGTGAAATAAGAACCGGGGAGCTGTTTTTT.

The rearrangement uses TRBV12-3 or TRBV12-4 and TRBJ1-3; D call uncertain. This CDR3 has 14 residues. V was cut by 8 bases and J by 1 base, with 12 bases left in between. The CDR3 region has the DNA TGTGCCAGCGTGACCGCTTTGTCTGGAAACACCATATATTTT. This encodes CASVTALSGNTIYF.

At least ten counts were recorded for this clonotype. This chain joins TRBV18 and TRBJ2-3; 16 bases match TRBD2. Germline V gene sequence: CDR1 KGHSH, CDR2 LQKENI. This CDR3 contains 17 residues. The V gene end was trimmed by 3 bases and the J gene end by 4 bases; junction bases not matched to a gene: 4. The CDR3 protein is CASSPGLAGGPADTQYF. CDR3 coding DNA: TGTGCCAGCTCACCGGGACTAGCGGGAGGGCCGGCAGATACGCAGTATTTT.

On this clonotype itself: This may come from a read error, since a much larger clone is one base off. The chain combines TRBV5-6 with TRBJ2-5; 9 bases match TRBD2. In germline, CDR1 is SGHDT, CDR2 YYEEEE. The CDR3 loop spans 17 amino acids. The ends lost 2 bases at V and 3 bases at J; junction bases unmatched: 11. The CDR3 nucleotides are TGTGCCAGCAGCTTTGGAATACATGGGACTAGCAAAGAGACCCAGTACTTC. This codes for CASSFGIHGTSKETQYF.

Comment on this clonotype: The junction differs from germline at one of its ends, possibly a read error. This chain uses TRBV6-9 with TRBJ1-2; TRBD1 matches at 7 bases. Germline loops: CDR1 MNHGY, CDR2 SVAAGI. The CDR3 spans 15 residues. CDR3 sequence: CASSYEAGGIYGYTF. The CDR3 DNA is TGTGCCAGCAGTTACGAGGCAGGGGGGATATATGGCTATACCTTC.

This clonotype was seen at least ten times. The chain links TRBV19 to TRBJ2-7; a possible D gene is TRBD1 (6 bases). V was trimmed by 4 bases and J by 3 bases, leaving 13 bases between them. Per germline, CDR1 LNHDA and CDR2 SQIVND (reference sequence). The CDR3 runs to 14 residues. This chain's CDR3 is CASSRGHQRYEQYF. In DNA, the CDR3 is TGTGCCAGTAGTAGGGGACACCAACGCTACGAGCAGTACTTC. Combining the CDR3 with reference TRBV19 and TRBJ2-7 gives the whole variable domain DGGITQSPKYLFRKEGQNVTLSCEQNLNHDAMYWYRQDPGQGLRLIYYSQIVNDFQKGDIAEGYSVSREKKESFPLTVTSAQKNPTAFYLCASSRGHQRYEQYFGPGTRLTVT.

This clonotype was seen many times. CDR3 in DNA: TGTGCCATCAGTGGAGGACAGGGTCGGGATGGCTACACCTTC. Translated, it gives CAISGGQGRDGYTF. The J gene is TRBJ1-2, the V gene TRBV10-3; TRBD1 agrees at 8 bases. With 4 bases clipped from V and 6 bases from J, the junction kept 7 bases outside the gene matches. CDR3 length equals 14 residues. Germline CDR1 is ENHRY and CDR2 is SYGVKD.

A word on this clonotype: One base separates it from a far larger clone, so it is likely a read error. This chain connects TRBV6-4 to TRBJ2-3; possible D gene TRBD2, 5 bases. CDR1 and CDR2 from the germline V gene are MRHNA and SNTAGT. The length of the CDR3 is 18 residues. V was cut by 6 bases and J by 0 bases, with 22 bases left in between. CDR3 DNA: TGTGCCAGCAGCCGTCGGGGTGACGTGGCTACTAGCACAGATACGCAGTATTTT. It translates to CASSRRGDVATSTDTQYF.

This clonotype was picked up many times. The genes are TRBV28 and TRBJ2-3; D may be TRBD1 (7 bases). The CDR3 extends over 17 amino acids. The germline V and J ends were trimmed by 0 bases and 4 bases, with 17 bases remaining between them. Germline lookup yields CDR1 MDHEN and CDR2 SYDVKM. This CDR3 reads CASSLWGGQIGSDTQYF. CDR3 DNA: TGTGCCAGCAGTTTATGGGGGGGACAGATAGGGTCAGATACGCAGTATTTT.

J is TRBJ1-6 and V is TRBV28; perhaps TRBD1 as D (5 bases). Germline CDR1 MDHEN, CDR2 SYDVKM. The CDR3 totals 13 residues. V gave up 10 bases and J gave up 9 bases, with 16 bases separating them. CDR3 loop: CATWGDTGSPLHF. The DNA of the CDR3 is TGTGCCACCTGGGGGGATACTGGTTCACCCCTCCACTTT.

This clonotype was found many times. The gene calls are TRBV7-8 and TRBJ1-1, with a tentative D call TRBD1 (5 bases). This CDR3 contains 13 residues. Germline CDR1 SGHVS, CDR2 FQNEAQ. V was trimmed by 4 bases and J by 7 bases, leaving 13 bases between them. As DNA, the CDR3 is TGTGCCAGCAGCTCGTGGGGGGATGGTGAAGCTTTCTTT. This encodes CASSSWGDGEAFF.